The source of this T cell receptor beta chain is a study of cytomegalovirus exposure and HLA in healthy donors. Study summary: Falling in the Caucasian-associated ancestry cluster were approximately 86% of a few hundred genotyped donors.

The ends lost 1 base at V and 2 bases at J; junction bases unmatched: 3. This CDR3 region has 17 residues. Germline V lookup: CDR1 LGHNA, CDR2 YSLEER. Points on this clone: Antigen specificity is unknown.

PCR involved 60 Vbeta and 13 Jbeta primers. Libraries were prepared by immunoSEQ multiplex PCR; TCRdb keeps only in-frame clonotypes and omits some of them. Here the sample spans 100,000 to 150,000 clones, 76% being singletons. Study-wide points: Across all donors, roughly uniform sequencing depth was an assumption of the presence/absence analyses.

The V gene is TRBV4-3, the J gene TRBJ2-3; TRBD2 aligns across 13 bases. The sequenced material came from PBMCs. The TCR sequence derives from a man aged 50 or older in good health and CMV-seronegative. The CDR3 loop reads CASSQGLAGGHTDTQYF. CDR3 in DNA: TGCGCCAGCAGCCAAGGACTAGCGGGGGGTCACACAGATACGCAGTATTTT.